This entry lists 24 T cell receptor beta chains sequenced from one sample in a study of monozygotic twins with inflammatory bowel disease. TCRdb reprocessed the 5' RACE reads and keeps a single row for each CDR3 protein, giving no DNA. The table counts around 370,000 distinct CDR3 sequences; 2.5% to 3% lies in the top ten. Sample: blood. These receptors all stem from a human donor with ulcerative colitis or Crohn's disease, or a healthy co-twin of an affected twin (not recorded which).

The chain uses TRBV29-1 and TRBJ2-5; the TCRdb D gene call, TRBD1, has no DNA to confirm it. Germline values: CDR1 SQVTM, CDR2 ANQGSEA. This CDR3 spans 11 amino acids. The CDR3: CSWGQQETQYF.

This sequence joins TRBV13 and TRBJ1-6; the D gene TCRdb calls, TRBD1, cannot be checked with no DNA. The CDR3 runs 17 residues. The V gene's germline CDR1 is PRHDT and CDR2 FYEKMQ (reference sequence). CDR3 sequence: CASSSRDREKYNSPLHF.

The chain combines TRBV7-9 with TRBJ2-7; TCRdb lists TRBD1, though no DNA is available to test this call. CDR1 and CDR2 (germline): SEHNR, FQNEAQ (reference sequence). This CDR3 comprises 15 residues. CDR3 region: CASSPRTGGGNEQYF.

The chain is built from TRBV6-2 or TRBV6-3 and TRBJ1-1; TCRdb's D call, TRBD1, is unchecked because there is no DNA. Germline CDR1 is MNHEY and CDR2 is SVGEGT. The CDR3 is 16 residues long. The CDR3 loop is CASSYSLRTGYTEAFF.

This chain joins TRBV12-3 or TRBV12-4 and TRBJ1-2; without DNA, the TCRdb call of TRBD1 cannot be checked. CDR3 length: 13 amino acids. CDR3 loop: CASSLGTWDGYTF.

The gene calls are TRBV18 and TRBJ2-5. The CDR3 has 14 amino acids. Germline CDR1 reads KGHSH; CDR2 reads LQKENI. The CDR3 protein is CASSPLRVQETQYF.

The V call is TRBV12-3 or TRBV12-4, the J call TRBJ2-7; TCRdb's assignment of TRBD1 cannot be checked, as there is no DNA. This CDR3 region has 15 residues. The CDR3 reads CASSLAWTAFYEQYF.

The rearrangement links TRBV6-4 to TRBJ2-1; TCRdb returns TRBD1, unconfirmable since there is no DNA. The CDR3 length is 15 residues. The germline gives CDR1 MRHNA, CDR2 SNTAGT. CDR3 sequence reads: CASSDRGLTYNEQFF.

CDR3 sequence reads: CASSQQYSNQPQHF. The chain combines TRBV4-1 with TRBJ1-5. CDR3 length: 14 amino acids. The germline V gene encodes CDR1 MGHRA and CDR2 YSYEKL.

The chain recombines TRBV9 with TRBJ2-4; TCRdb's D call of TRBD1 is untestable without DNA. Germline V gives CDR1 SGDLS, CDR2 YYNGEE. The CDR3 contains 14 residues. The CDR3 protein is CASSPGRGANIQYF.

The chain is built from TRBV7-3 and TRBJ2-5; lacking DNA, the TRBD2 call made by TCRdb goes unchecked. From germline, CDR1 is SGHTA and CDR2 FQGTGA. This CDR3 spans 14 amino acids. CDR3: CASSFGREAETQYF. Combining the CDR3 with reference TRBV7-3 and TRBJ2-5 gives the whole variable domain GAGVSQTPSNKVTEKGKYVELRCDPISGHTALYWYRQSLGQGPEFLIYFQGTGAADDSGLPNDRFFAVRPEGSVSTLKIQRTERGDSAVYLCASSFGREAETQYFGPGTRLLVL.

V gene TRBV29-1 combines with J gene TRBJ2-2; TCRdb's assignment of TRBD1 cannot be checked, as there is no DNA. CDR1 is SQVTM, CDR2 ANQGSEA, per germline. The CDR3 sequence is 16 residues long. The CDR3 region is CSVGDRERRNTGELFF.

This chain joins TRBV27 and TRBJ2-5. Germline assignment: CDR1 MNHEY and CDR2 SMNVEV (reference sequence). The CDR3 is 12 residues long. CDR3 protein: CASSRPPETQYF.

This chain uses TRBV7-6 with TRBJ2-5. Germline V gives CDR1 SGHVS, CDR2 FNYEAQ. The CDR3 is made up of 15 amino acids. CDR3 protein: CASSLVASGTGSQYF. The full variable domain, with the rest looked up from reference TRBV7-6 and TRBJ2-5, is GAGVSQSPRYKVTKRGQDVALRCDPISGHVSLYWYRQALGQGPEFLTYFNYEAQQDKSGLPNDRFSAERPEGSISTLTIQRTEQRDSAMYRCASSLVASGTGSQYFGPGTRLLVL.

The V and J genes are TRBV27 and TRBJ2-1; the TRBD1 assignment by TCRdb is unverifiable without DNA. CDR1 is MNHEY and CDR2 is SMNVEV in the germline V gene (reference sequence). The CDR3 is 17 amino acids. The CDR3 protein is CASSPGSGQSSYNEQFF.

The V and J genes are TRBV23-1 and TRBJ2-6; the TCRdb call, TRBD2, lacks DNA for checking. TRBV23-1 carries the ORF label, with uncertain function. The CDR3 has 16 residues. The CDR3: CASILHSRSGANVLTF.

The rearrangement links TRBV7-2 to TRBJ2-5; absent DNA, TCRdb's TRBD1 call cannot be checked. This CDR3 contains 15 residues. Germline CDR1 is SGHTA and CDR2 is FQGNSA. The CDR3 sequence is CASSLAWGKPGTQYF.

The chain uses TRBV20-1 and TRBJ2-7. The CDR3 loop spans 11 amino acids. CDR1 is DFQATT and CDR2 is SNEGSKA in the germline V gene (reference sequence). The CDR3 sequence: CSARRQYEQYF.

The rearrangement uses TRBV3-1 and TRBJ2-1; TCRdb's D call, TRBD2, is unchecked because there is no DNA. CDR3 length: 20 residues. Germline CDR1 and CDR2: LGHDT and YNNKEL (reference sequence). CDR3 region: CASSHPRLAGVENQYNEQFF.

The chain combines TRBV6-5 with TRBJ2-3; TCRdb picks TRBD1, but there is no DNA to check that call. This CDR3 has 15 residues. Germline CDR1 MNHEY, CDR2 SVGAGI. CDR3 in amino acids: CASSYQGSRTDTQYF.

This chain uses TRBV7-2 with TRBJ2-1; the D gene TCRdb calls, TRBD1, cannot be checked with no DNA. Per germline, CDR1 SGHTA and CDR2 FQGNSA. The length of the CDR3 is 16 residues. This CDR3 is CASSPPGMSSYNEQFF.

The chain links TRBV4-1 to TRBJ1-4. This CDR3 spans 15 amino acids. Germline assignment: CDR1 MGHRA and CDR2 YSYEKL. CDR3 protein: CASSQQTATNEKLFF.

CDR3 amino acids: CASSRFTGAREAFF. The rearrangement links TRBV28 to TRBJ1-1; the TCRdb D gene call, TRBD1, has no DNA to confirm it. In germline, CDR1 is MDHEN, CDR2 SYDVKM. This CDR3 has 14 residues.

V is TRBV10-3 and J is TRBJ1-3. CDR3 size: 15 residues. Germline CDR1 is ENHRY and CDR2 is SYGVKD. The CDR3 spells CAISESLSSGNTIYF.